This T cell receptor (beta chain) was obtained from a study of T cell repertoires in cytomegalovirus infection. The CDR3 sequence is 14 residues long. Germline CDR1 and CDR2: SGHNT and YYREEE (reference sequence). Trimming took off 4 bases at V and 1 base at J, with 8 bases between the two ends. TCRdb ran MiXCR on the reads and lists one entry per CDR3 protein. The data contain around 450,000 distinct CDR3 sequences, about 10% of them seen just once; the ten biggest clones take up roughly 10%. V is TRBV5-4 and J is TRBJ2-2, with unresolved D. This sequence was found in a human donor in good health (CMV status not recorded). Some clones in this sample may be carry-over from other donors' samples. Sequenced sample: PBMCs. CDR3 nucleotide sequence: TGTGCCAGCAGCCGAGCAGGGAACACCGGGGAGCTGTTTTTT. Its translation is CASSRAGNTGELFF.